The 7 T cell receptor beta chains below come from one sample, sequenced in a study of response to subunit inactivated influenza vaccine. A single record per CDR3 protein comes from TCRdb applying MiXCR to the RT-PCR reads. The data hold approximately 520,000 distinct CDR3 sequences, with 15% to 20% observed a single time. The sequencing here drew on CD4+ T cells sorted from PBMCs, taken 23 to 25 months after vaccination. The receptors originated from a man between 50 and 69 years old who received an inactivated influenza vaccine.

This CDR3 reads CSARDNSGRTSSTDTQYF. CDR3 nucleotides: TGCAGTGCTAGAGACAATAGCGGGAGGACTTCTAGCACAGATACGCAGTATTTT. The J gene is TRBJ2-3, the V gene TRBV20-1, with 10 bases lining up with TRBD2. The CDR3 length is 18 residues. After removal of 0 bases from V and 0 bases from J, the junction contained 9 bases not matched to a gene. The germline V gene has CDR1 DFQATT and CDR2 SNEGSKA (reference sequence).

The chain has TRBV10-3 and TRBJ1-5; D ambiguous. The V end was cut by 0 bases, the J end by 4 bases, with 7 bases between. There are 14 residues in the CDR3. Germline CDR1 ENHRY, CDR2 SYGVKD. The CDR3 here is CAISESLGNQPQHF. The DNA of the CDR3 is TGTGCCATCAGTGAGTCATTGGGGAATCAGCCCCAGCATTTT.

The rearrangement links TRBV5-5 to TRBJ2-5; 7 bases are shared with TRBD2. The junction had 8 bases not matched to a gene; V was cut back by 4 bases and J by 8 bases. The CDR3 covers 13 residues. Germline CDR1 reads SGHKS; CDR2 reads YYEKEE (reference sequence). The CDR3 spells CASSPGAGVTQYF. The DNA of the CDR3 is TGTGCCAGCAGCCCCGGGGCGGGGGTAACCCAGTACTTC.

The chain employs TRBV28 and TRBJ1-2; tentative D call: TRBD1 (5 bases). V lost 2 bases and J lost 6, with 10 bases in between. The CDR3 is 13 residues long. The germline CDR1 and CDR2 sequences are MDHEN and SYDVKM. The CDR3 bases are TGTGCCAGCAGTTTACAGGGATGGCATGGCTACACCTTC. The encoded protein is CASSLQGWHGYTF.

This clonotype was detected a few times. This sequence joins TRBV6-7 and TRBJ1-1, with 9 bases fitting TRBD1. TRBV6-7 is assigned to the ORF class and has an uncertain function. CDR3 length: 15 amino acids. V lost 4 bases and J lost 5; bases outside the gene matches: 8. The CDR3 loop is CASSLKGQGMTEAFF. For the CDR3, the DNA is TGTGCCAGCAGTTTGAAGGGACAGGGTATGACTGAAGCTTTCTTT.

This clonotype occurred a few times. This chain links TRBV29-1 with TRBJ1-3, with no clear D. There are 15 residues in the CDR3. Trimming removed 6 bases from V and 0 bases from J, with 15 bases in between. The germline CDR1 and CDR2 sequences are SQVTM and ANQGSEA. Written as DNA, the CDR3 is TGCAGCGTCCTCCCCGACGGCCGCTCTGGAAACACCATATATTTT. The encoded protein is CSVLPDGRSGNTIYF.

The chain is built from TRBV20-1 and TRBJ2-5; 10 nucleotides align to TRBD2. V lost 5 bases to trimming and J lost 5 bases; unmatched junction nucleotides: 5. The CDR3 has 13 residues. CDR1 and CDR2 from the germline V gene are DFQATT and SNEGSKA (reference sequence). CDR3 bases: TGCAGTGCTGTAGCGGGAGGCGGGGAGACCCAGTACTTC. This encodes CSAVAGGGETQYF.